Described below is a single T cell receptor beta chain sequence and its context. This sample was taken from a study of blood T cell repertoires in COVID-19. The overall study: Spain, Italy and the United States supplied samples that represented acute and convalescent COVID-19. PBMCs, B-cell-depleted T cells, or T cells provided the cDNA or gDNA that made up the material.

Enrolment of Seattle patients took place during active infection, and they were followed longitudinally. The junction had 3 bases not matched to a gene; V was cut back by 4 bases and J by 4 bases. The CDR3 spans 13 residues. The germline V gene has CDR1 SGHNT and CDR2 YYREEE (reference sequence). In the authors' workflow: Estimation of nucleated cell counts was performed using reference gene primer amplification. Method: immunoSEQ multiplex PCR; TCRdb's copy keeps in-frame clones and lacks some. V, J and clone size are those of that table, while D and trimming were read from the DNA. The table lists over 450,000 clones, approximately 92% of them singletons, with around 0.92% in the top ten.

This TCR was sampled from a man between 18 and 35 years old with COVID-19, enrolled during active disease. Sequencing was performed on peripheral blood. The chain recombines TRBV5-4 with TRBJ2-5; 8 bases agree with TRBD1. CDR3 in DNA: TGTGCCAGCAGCCTGGACAGGGCAGAGACCCAGTACTTC. It specifies CASSLDRAETQYF.